This T cell receptor (beta chain) stems from a study of CD8 T cells in ankylosing spondylitis (dated by TCRdb to the late 2010s). As for the study more broadly: The study profiled T cell receptor beta repertoires in healthy donors and ankylosing spondylitis patients to find disease-linked TCR variants. In total, the full study cohort was made up of roughly 110 healthy donors and approximately 24 ankylosing spondylitis patients. Samples of peripheral blood were taken, and for ankylosing spondylitis patients, synovial fluid was collected as well.

CDR3 length: 15 amino acids, cysteine to phenylalanine. Just CDR3 DNA is preserved here, 45 bases in frame from base 1. As encoded in the germline V gene, CDR1 is KGHDR while CDR2 is SFDVKD. Germline trimming amounts to 5 bases on V and 3 bases on J, with 5 as the count of junction bases outside the gene matches. Comments on this clonotype: Its antigen is unknown. There are no base qualities to consult, and no much larger clone falls within one base.

The paper's findings and limits, for the study overall: Blood from ankylosing spondylitis patients appeared to be characterized by a TCR beta motif made up of several highly homologous amino acid variants. The disease-linked clones showed a CD8+ phenotype and occurred at relatively low frequencies in peripheral blood. Some of the motif variants had been reported before in the synovial fluid and blood of reactive arthritis patients, a finding that suggests common disease-initiation mechanisms. The disease-linked clones were reported to be significantly enriched in matched synovial fluid samples from ankylosing spondylitis patients.

Sequencer: Illumina HiSeq 2500. TCR beta libraries were prepared by quantitative 5'-RACE with molecular barcodes. In the source study's methods: Disease-linked TCR variants were identified with a new computational method built on a probabilistic model of VDJ rearrangement. TCRdb applied fastp at Q25 and MiXCR to the public reads, then kept only in-frame beta chains. Identical CDR3 proteins give one entry, which carries the most common genes and DNA. The V and J calls were determined by TCRdb, not by the authors. Counted in this sample were 230,000 or so distinct CDR3 sequences; 20% to 30% of them appeared once. The ten most abundant clones make up 0.5% to 0.75% of the sample.

The rearrangement combines TRBV24-1 with TRBJ2-1, and TRBD1 aligns with 8 junction nucleotides. This clonotype originated in a male donor with ankylosing spondylitis or in good health (not recorded which). Sequences were obtained from blood, either unsorted or a sorted T cell fraction (not recorded which). The base sequence is TGTGCCACCAGTGTCACGGACAGGGACTACAATGAGCAGTTCTTC. The translation is CATSVTDRDYNEQFF.